The rows below give T cell receptor beta chains drawn from one sample of a study of blood T cells in healthy people across ages. TCRdb reprocessed the 5' RACE reads via MiXCR and lists one record per CDR3 protein. The data show hundreds of thousands of distinct CDR3 sequences, with roughly three fifths seen just once and approximately 24% held by the top ten. Sequenced: blood. Receptor source: a man aged 35 to 55 in good health. CDR3s include the opening cysteine and the closing phenylalanine or tryptophan. A D gene is named only where the DNA matches it firmly. The size field is filled for only some rows; it gives once, few, many or a size class.

cdr3_nt: TGTGCCAGCAGCCCATCAAGGGGAAGGGGCCCGAACTATGGCTACACCTTC
cdr3_aa: CASSPSRGRGPNYGYTF
clone_size: .
j_call: TRBJ1-2
d_call: .
v_call: TRBV7-3

cdr3_nt: TGCGCCAGCAGCCAAGGTATTCAAAATGAGCAGTTCTTC
cdr3_aa: CASSQGIQNEQFF
clone_size: .
j_call: TRBJ2-1
d_call: .
v_call: TRBV4-1

cdr3_nt: TGTGCCAGCAGCATTGGTAGCAGCGGGAACTCCTACGAGCAGTACTTC
cdr3_aa: CASSIGSSGNSYEQYF
clone_size: .
j_call: TRBJ2-7
d_call: TRBD2
v_call: TRBV5-4

cdr3_nt: TGTGCCAGCAGCTCCCCCGTAAACAATGAGCAGTTCTTC
cdr3_aa: CASSSPVNNEQFF
clone_size: .
j_call: TRBJ2-1
d_call: .
v_call: TRBV7-2

cdr3_nt: TGTGCCTCGGAGCTTGGTAGCAATCAGCCCCAGCATTTT
cdr3_aa: CASELGSNQPQHF
clone_size: .
j_call: TRBJ1-5
d_call: .
v_call: TRBV28

cdr3_nt: TGTGCCAGCAGCACGGAAGACTACAATGAGCAGTTCTTC
cdr3_aa: CASSTEDYNEQFF
clone_size: .
j_call: TRBJ2-1
d_call: .
v_call: TRBV12-3/TRBV12-4

cdr3_nt: TGCGCCAGCAGCGTCGACAGGGCGGCCGGAGAAAAACTGTTTTTT
cdr3_aa: CASSVDRAAGEKLFF
clone_size: .
j_call: TRBJ1-4
d_call: TRBD1
v_call: TRBV5-1

cdr3_nt: TGTGCCAGCAGCTGGCCGGGGTTCGCAGATACGCAGTATTTT
cdr3_aa: CASSWPGFADTQYF
clone_size: few
j_call: TRBJ2-3
d_call: .
v_call: TRBV7-2

cdr3_nt: TGCAGTGCTAGCGTACGGGGCACCTACGAGCAGTACTTC
cdr3_aa: CSASVRGTYEQYF
clone_size: .
j_call: TRBJ2-7
d_call: .
v_call: TRBV20-1

cdr3_nt: TGTGCCAGCAGCCAAGACCCCCAGGGAGACACTGAAGCTTTCTTT
cdr3_aa: CASSQDPQGDTEAFF
clone_size: few
j_call: TRBJ1-1
d_call: .
v_call: TRBV4-2

cdr3_nt: TGTGCCAGCAGCCAAGAATGGCAGGGCGGGGAGCTGTTTTTT
cdr3_aa: CASSQEWQGGELFF
clone_size: .
j_call: TRBJ2-2
d_call: .
v_call: TRBV4-2

cdr3_nt: TGTGCCACCAGTGGAGCGGAGTGGACAGGCCGGGAGCCCCAGCATTTT
cdr3_aa: CATSGAEWTGREPQHF
clone_size: .
j_call: TRBJ1-5
d_call: TRBD1
v_call: TRBV24-1

cdr3_nt: TGTGCCAGCAGGATGACAGGGGCAACTAACTATGGCTACACCTTC
cdr3_aa: CASRMTGATNYGYTF
clone_size: .
j_call: TRBJ1-2
d_call: TRBD1
v_call: TRBV28

cdr3_nt: TGCGCCAGCAGCTTTGGACTAGCGGGAGTGGGGTACGAGCAGTACTTC
cdr3_aa: CASSFGLAGVGYEQYF
clone_size: few
j_call: TRBJ2-7
d_call: TRBD2
v_call: TRBV5-1

cdr3_nt: TGTGCCAGCAGCTCCAGGACTAGTCGCTCCTACAATGAGCAGTTCTTC
cdr3_aa: CASSSRTSRSYNEQFF
clone_size: few
j_call: TRBJ2-1
d_call: TRBD2
v_call: TRBV7-8

cdr3_nt: TGCAGGGCTACAGGGGACAATGAGCAGTACTTC
cdr3_aa: CRATGDNEQYF
clone_size: .
j_call: TRBJ2-5
d_call: TRBD1
v_call: TRBV29-1

cdr3_nt: TGCGCCAGCAGCCAAGGAGCGGGGCTTGATGGCTACACCTTC
cdr3_aa: CASSQGAGLDGYTF
clone_size: .
j_call: TRBJ1-2
d_call: .
v_call: TRBV4-1

cdr3_nt: TGTGCCAGCAGCCTACAGGGAAATTATTCACCCCTCCACTTT
cdr3_aa: CASSLQGNYSPLHF
clone_size: .
j_call: TRBJ1-6
d_call: .
v_call: TRBV9

cdr3_nt: TGTGCCAGCAGGGAAGCCACCACCAAATACTCAGATACGCAGTATTTT
cdr3_aa: CASREATTKYSDTQYF
clone_size: .
j_call: TRBJ2-3
d_call: .
v_call: TRBV2

cdr3_nt: TGTGCCAGCAGTTTGAGGCAGGGACCCTATAGCAATCAGCCCCAGCATTTT
cdr3_aa: CASSLRQGPYSNQPQHF
clone_size: .
j_call: TRBJ1-5
d_call: .
v_call: TRBV28

cdr3_nt: TGCGCCAGCAGCCAAGACCGGACTAGCGGGAGGGCCAATGAGCAGTTCTTC
cdr3_aa: CASSQDRTSGRANEQFF
clone_size: .
j_call: TRBJ2-1
d_call: TRBD2
v_call: TRBV4-3

cdr3_nt: TGTGCCAGCAGTCGGACTAGCGGGGGGGTGCAGTATTTT
cdr3_aa: CASSRTSGGVQYF
clone_size: .
j_call: TRBJ2-3
d_call: TRBD2
v_call: TRBV12-3/TRBV12-4

cdr3_nt: TGTGCCAGCAGTAAATCAACGGGACAGGGTCCTTCACCCCTCCACTTT
cdr3_aa: CASSKSTGQGPSPLHF
clone_size: once
j_call: TRBJ1-6
d_call: TRBD1
v_call: TRBV6-2/TRBV6-3

cdr3_nt: TGTGCCAGCACTTCGTATAGCGGACACCAAGAGACCCAGTACTTC
cdr3_aa: CASTSYSGHQETQYF
clone_size: .
j_call: TRBJ2-5
d_call: .
v_call: TRBV9

cdr3_nt: TGTGCCAGCAGCCAAGATTCCTCATTTAAAAAACTGTTTTTT
cdr3_aa: CASSQDSSFKKLFF
clone_size: .
j_call: TRBJ1-4
d_call: .
v_call: TRBV14

cdr3_nt: TGCAGTGCTAGAGATCCGACAAGGCAGGGGGCTGGTGAGCAGTACTTC
cdr3_aa: CSARDPTRQGAGEQYF
clone_size: .
j_call: TRBJ2-7
d_call: TRBD1
v_call: TRBV20-1

cdr3_nt: TGTGCCAGCACCCCCATCGACATAATACCCTACGAGCAGTACTTC
cdr3_aa: CASTPIDIIPYEQYF
clone_size: .
j_call: TRBJ2-7
d_call: .
v_call: TRBV2

cdr3_nt: TGTGCCAGCAGTTACGGGGCAGGGGGCCAGATCTTCTATGGCTACACCTTC
cdr3_aa: CASSYGAGGQIFYGYTF
clone_size: .
j_call: TRBJ1-2
d_call: TRBD1
v_call: TRBV6-6

cdr3_nt: TGCAGTGCTAGACCCGGACAGAGCTACGAGCAGTACTTC
cdr3_aa: CSARPGQSYEQYF
clone_size: few
j_call: TRBJ2-7
d_call: .
v_call: TRBV20-1

cdr3_nt: TGCGCCAGCAGCCCGGGTGGAGGGGCCTACGAGCAGTACTTC
cdr3_aa: CASSPGGGAYEQYF
clone_size: .
j_call: TRBJ2-7
d_call: .
v_call: TRBV5-1

cdr3_nt: TGTGCCAGCAGTTCAGGGTCTTGGAACCAAGAGACCCAGTACTTC
cdr3_aa: CASSSGSWNQETQYF
clone_size: .
j_call: TRBJ2-5
d_call: .
v_call: TRBV27

cdr3_nt: TGCACCGCTAGCAGGGGGCGAGGGGATACGCAGTATTTT
cdr3_aa: CTASRGRGDTQYF
clone_size: many
j_call: TRBJ2-3
d_call: TRBD1
v_call: TRBV20-1

cdr3_nt: TGTGCCAGCAGTGAGCCTGATGACGCACAGGGCCGTACTATCACAGATACGCAGTATTTT
cdr3_aa: CASSEPDDAQGRTITDTQYF
clone_size: .
j_call: TRBJ2-3
d_call: .
v_call: TRBV2

cdr3_nt: TGTGCCAGCTTGGGAAGGGGACAAAAACTGTTTTTT
cdr3_aa: CASLGRGQKLFF
clone_size: .
j_call: TRBJ1-4
d_call: .
v_call: TRBV7-9

cdr3_nt: TGCGCCTGCAGCCCTCCTACAGGGGAGGAAGAGACCCAGTACTTC
cdr3_aa: CACSPPTGEEETQYF
clone_size: .
j_call: TRBJ2-5
d_call: .
v_call: TRBV4-3